This T cell receptor (beta chain) comes out of a study of shared clonotypes between healthy human individuals. Study-level results: The study found 4.5% to 5% of naive CD4 clonotypes shared across a handful of donors. In contrast to clonotypes shared by all four donors, non-shared clonotypes had lower generation probabilities. Incompleteness in sorted-subset sequencing, despite large depth, was shown by rarefaction.

Assay used: immunoSEQ multiplex PCR; TCRdb lists only in-frame clones, some missing. The sample records around 200,000 clones, approximately 60% being singletons. Only Caucasian adults living in Nashville, Tennessee made up the donor group. Worth noting for this clone: Its antigen remains unidentified.

This CDR3 has 11 residues. Trimming cost V 5 bases and J 4 bases, with 7 bases left between them. Germline V lookup: CDR1 SGHDT, CDR2 YYEEEE. The rearrangement joins TRBV5-6 to TRBJ2-7, with D unclear. The receptor was isolated from a man aged 30 to 39 in good health. Sequenced material: memory CD4+ T cells sorted from blood. The subset is: CD45RA-negative fraction. CDR3 region: CASSDGYEQYF. The CDR3 DNA reads TGTGCCAGCAGTGACGGGTACGAGCAGTACTTC.